The entry below gives a single TCR beta chain sequence along with its context. From germline, CDR1 is SGHTA and CDR2 FQGNSA. The CDR3 runs to 16 residues. The data were taken from a study of monozygotic twins with inflammatory bowel disease. For each CDR3 protein, TCRdb gives one entry from its re-call of the 5' RACE reads, without DNA. The listing contains a few hundred thousand distinct CDR3 sequences. This clonotype was obtained from a human donor with ulcerative colitis or Crohn's disease, or a healthy co-twin of an affected twin (not recorded which). The material sequenced was blood. The rearrangement uses TRBV7-2 and TRBJ2-7; absent DNA, TCRdb's TRBD1 call cannot be checked. This CDR3 is CASRLGPGTGLREQYF. The whole variable domain, remainder taken from reference TRBV7-2 and TRBJ2-7, is GAGVSQSPSNKVTEKGKDVELRCDPISGHTALYWYRQSLGQGLEFLIYFQGNSAPDKSGLPSDRFSAERTGGSVSTLTIQRTQQEDSAVYLCASRLGPGTGLREQYFGPGTRLTVT.